The TCR beta chain under discussion was sequenced for a study of neurological immune-mediated disorders. On the study more broadly: Of the 35 or so patients with multiple sclerosis, 31 had relapsing-remitting MS, whereas the remaining 3 had secondary progressive MS. General study points: The most TCR clonal expansion was seen in HTLV-1-associated myelopathy, whereas the least was seen in multiple sclerosis, below the level in healthy controls. Phylogenetic analysis grouped 18 of 34 multiple sclerosis patients' repertoires together, suggesting a possible repertoire signature.

Note on this clonotype: Its antigen is still unknown. The junction departs from germline at one end; a sequencing error may be responsible.

A 10-nucleotide random UMI tagged transcripts in template-switch 5'RACE cDNA synthesis. TCRdb passed the 5' RACE reads through MiXCR, listing each CDR3 protein once. The sample holds 130,000 or so distinct CDR3 sequences; 3.2% are singletons and the top ten take over 1%. Sequenced input: PBMCs. The source is a woman in her thirties with multiple sclerosis.

CDR3 nucleotides: TGTGACAGCAGTTTATTGGGTGATACGCAGTATTTT. It encodes CDSSLLGDTQYF. The chain links TRBV12-3 or TRBV12-4 to TRBJ2-3; no firm D call. The CDR3 spans 12 residues.